The 20 T cell receptor beta chains given below trace back to one sample, sequenced in a study of blood T cell repertoires in COVID-19. Libraries were prepared by immunoSEQ multiplex PCR; TCRdb keeps only in-frame clonotypes and omits some of them. The table lists tens of thousands of clones, about 80% of them singletons. The sequencing sample was made of peripheral blood. The receptors stem from a human donor with acute or convalescent COVID-19. The donor label of this sample is uncertain.

The chain joins TRBV5-1 to TRBJ2-3; 12 bases match TRBD2. The CDR3 runs to 17 residues. Germline CDR1 SGHRS, CDR2 YFSETQ. Losses at the gene ends were 4 bases for V and 4 bases for J; bases not matched to a gene: 10. As DNA, the CDR3 is TGCGCCAGCAGCCAAAACCTAGCGGGAGGGCGGGCAGATACGCAGTATTTT. As protein: CASSQNLAGGRADTQYF.

This rearrangement joins TRBV11-2 to TRBJ2-5; 11 bases are a match to TRBD1. The ends lost 4 bases at V and 4 bases at J; junction bases unmatched: 2. The CDR3 covers 14 residues. Germline CDR1 and CDR2: SGHAT and FQNNGV. CDR3 sequence: CASSSGTGGETQYF. The CDR3 nucleotides read TGTGCCAGCAGCTCTGGGACAGGGGGAGAGACCCAGTACTTC.

The rearrangement uses TRBV28 and TRBJ1-2, with D possibly matching TRBD1 (6 bases). Trimming pared 5 bases from V and 4 bases from J, leaving 20 bases between. In germline, CDR1 is MDHEN, CDR2 SYDVKM. The CDR3 is made up of 16 amino acids. This CDR3 is CASSKQTGLGAYGYTF. The CDR3 nucleotides are TGTGCCAGCAGTAAACAGACAGGCTTGGGGGCCTATGGCTACACCTTC.

The chain is built from TRBV27 and TRBJ2-6, with a tentative D call TRBD1 (5 bases). The V end lost 4 bases, the J end lost 0 bases, and 10 bases lay between the germline ends. The CDR3 loop spans 16 amino acids. CDR1 is MNHEY and CDR2 is SMNVEV in the germline V gene (reference sequence). CDR3 DNA sequence: TGTGCCAGCAGTTCGGACAAAAACTCTGGGGCCAACGTCCTGACTTTC. As protein: CASSSDKNSGANVLTF.

The chain combines TRBV14 with TRBJ1-2, with D hard to call. The CDR3 sequence is 13 residues long. Trimming left V 4 bases short and J 8 bases short, with 14 bases between. The germline gives CDR1 SGHDN, CDR2 FVKESK. The CDR3 nucleotides are TGTGCCAGCAGCCCAAGCCCGGGTTGGGGCTACACCTTC. Its translation: CASSPSPGWGYTF.

This rearrangement joins TRBV29-1 to TRBJ2-3, with TRBD1 identical over 9 bases. This CDR3 comprises 15 residues. J was trimmed by 1 base and V by 0 bases; bases with no gene match: 2. CDR1 SQVTM and CDR2 ANQGSEA come from the germline V gene. CDR3 sequence (DNA): TGCAGCGTTGAAGAATGGACAGGGGGCACAGATACGCAGTATTTT. It codes for CSVEEWTGGTDTQYF.

The chain uses TRBV3-1 (or the pseudogene TRBV3-2) and TRBJ2-3; D might be TRBD2 (7 bases). The CDR3 has 19 residues. Germline V gene sequence: CDR1 LGHDT, CDR2 YNNKEL (reference sequence). Trimming removed 0 bases from V and 0 bases from J, with 19 bases in between. The CDR3 sequence: CASSQEEGGKASSTDTQYF. The CDR3 DNA reads as TGTGCCAGCAGCCAAGAAGAGGGGGGGAAGGCCTCTAGCACAGATACGCAGTATTTT.

The rearrangement uses TRBV5-1 and TRBJ2-5; possibly TRBD2 for D (6 bases). Germline values: CDR1 SGHRS, CDR2 YFSETQ. The CDR3 has 13 amino acids. Between the trimmed V and J ends, which lost 4 bases and 5 bases, there was a span of 12 bases. CDR3 bases: TGCGCCAGCAGCCCCCTGACTAGTGAGACCCAGTACTTC. Amino acid sequence: CASSPLTSETQYF.

The gene calls are TRBV5-1 and TRBJ1-1, with a weak D call TRBD1 (5 bases). V dropped 4 bases and J dropped 6 bases, with 7 bases sitting between them. CDR3 size: 11 residues. Germline assignment: CDR1 SGHRS and CDR2 YFSETQ. Here the CDR3 reads CASSGGAEAFF. CDR3 coding DNA: TGCGCCAGCAGCGGGGGGGCTGAAGCTTTCTTT.

The chain joins TRBV5-6 to TRBJ2-3, with D perhaps TRBD2 (6 bases). CDR3 length equals 15 residues. Germline V lookup: CDR1 SGHDT, CDR2 YYEEEE. V was pared by 4 bases and J by 0 bases, with 12 bases between. The CDR3 is CASSPGTSSTDTQYF. The CDR3 nucleotides read TGTGCCAGCAGCCCGGGGACTTCTAGCACAGATACGCAGTATTTT.

The V and J genes are TRBV4-1 and TRBJ2-1; D possibly corresponds to TRBD2 (6 bases). V dropped 4 bases and J dropped 6 bases, with 22 bases sitting between them. The CDR3 consists of 17 residues. Germline V gives CDR1 MGHRA, CDR2 YSYEKL. CDR3 loop: CASSLGEARVTRNEQFF. CDR3 bases: TGCGCCAGCAGCCTGGGGGAGGCCAGGGTAACCCGCAATGAGCAGTTCTTC.

The chain joins TRBV7-6 to TRBJ1-3, with no clear D. The germline CDR1 and CDR2 sequences are SGHVS and FNYEAQ. There are 15 residues in the CDR3. With 1 base removed from V and 3 bases from J, the gap between germline ends came to 10 bases. The CDR3 nucleotides are TGTGCCAGCAGCTTAGGCGGGCTAGATGGAAACACCATATATTTT. Translating gives CASSLGGLDGNTIYF.

The J gene is TRBJ2-4, the V gene TRBV14; TRBD1 matches 9 bases. The length of the CDR3 is 20 residues. In germline, CDR1 is SGHDN, CDR2 FVKESK. Trimming cost V 0 bases and J 0 bases; bases outside gene matches: 12. CDR3 residues: CASSQDRTGARLLAKNIQYF. CDR3 coding DNA: TGTGCCAGCAGCCAAGATCGGACAGGGGCAAGACTTCTAGCCAAAAACATTCAGTACTTC. The full variable domain, completed using reference TRBV14 and TRBJ2-4, is EAGVTQFPSHSVIEKGQTVTLRCDPISGHDNLYWYRRVMGKEIKFLLHFVKESKQDESGMPNNRFLAERTGGTYSTLKVQPAELEDSGVYFCASSQDRTGARLLAKNIQYFGAGTRLSVL.

The J gene is TRBJ1-5, the V gene TRBV7-8, with D tentatively TRBD1 (6 bases). Germline CDR1 is SGHVS and CDR2 is FQNEAQ. The CDR3 is 18 residues long. The V end was cut by 2 bases, the J end by 0 bases, with 17 bases between. CDR3 protein: CASSLRTMGADSNQPQHF. For the CDR3, the DNA is TGTGCCAGCAGCTTAAGAACCATGGGGGCGGATAGCAATCAGCCCCAGCATTTT.

In the case of this clone: The junction departs from germline at one end; a sequencing error may be responsible. V is TRBV28 and J is TRBJ2-1, with TRBD2 matching over 11 bases. From germline, CDR1 is MDHEN and CDR2 SYDVKM. The CDR3 extends over 16 amino acids. CDR3 protein: CASSPLSGRADNERFF. In DNA form, the CDR3 reads TGTGCCAGCAGTCCCCTTAGCGGGAGGGCGGACAATGAGCGGTTCTTC. The variable domain in full, completed from reference TRBV28 and TRBJ2-1, reads DVKVTQSSRYLVKRTGEKVFLECVQDMDHENMFWYRQDPGLGLRLIYFSYDVKMKEKGDIPEGYSVSREKKERFSLILESASTNQTSMYLCASSPLSGRADNERFFGPGTRLTVL.

The chain has TRBV7-9 and TRBJ1-2; D is undetermined. The CDR3 totals 15 residues. The V end was cut by 1 base, the J end by 4 bases, with 13 bases between. CDR1 is SEHNR and CDR2 is FQNEAQ in the germline V gene (reference sequence). This CDR3 reads CASSLEPTKSYGYTF. CDR3 DNA: TGTGCCAGCAGCTTAGAGCCCACCAAGAGCTATGGCTACACCTTC.

The chain recombines TRBV18 with TRBJ1-5; weak D call: TRBD1 (5 bases). Trimming took off 3 bases at V and 4 bases at J, with 10 bases between the two ends. The length of the CDR3 is 14 residues. Germline V gene sequence: CDR1 KGHSH, CDR2 LQKENI. CDR3 DNA: TGTGCCAGCTCACCCACGCGGGGGAATCAGCCCCAGCATTTT. Translated: CASSPTRGNQPQHF.

This chain uses TRBV5-1 with TRBJ2-2, with 7 positions matching TRBD2. With V trimmed by 4 bases and J by 3 bases, 9 bases remained unmatched. Germline assignment: CDR1 SGHRS and CDR2 YFSETQ. This CDR3 spans 16 amino acids. The CDR3 DNA sequence: TGCGCCAGCAGCCCGGGACTTCGGGAGGACACCGGGGAGCTGTTTTTT. Its translation is CASSPGLREDTGELFF.

This chain links TRBV30 with TRBJ2-2; tentatively, D is TRBD1 (7 bases). V shed 4 bases and J shed 4 bases, with 13 bases lying between them. Germline CDR1 GTSNPN, CDR2 SVGIG (reference sequence). The CDR3 covers 14 residues. CDR3 protein: CAWNPQGGTGELFF. The DNA for the CDR3 is TGTGCCTGGAACCCGCAGGGGGGCACCGGGGAGCTGTTTTTT.

J is TRBJ1-5 and V is TRBV19; 7 bases are a match to TRBD1. This CDR3 comprises 16 residues. With 3 bases clipped from V and 4 bases from J, the junction kept 9 bases outside the gene matches. Per germline, CDR1 LNHDA and CDR2 SQIVND (reference sequence). CDR3 sequence: CASSITPGQLNQPQHF. CDR3 sequence (DNA): TGTGCCAGTAGTATTACCCCGGGACAGCTAAATCAGCCCCAGCATTTT.